Listed here are 20 T cell receptor beta chains from one sample, sequenced in a study of blood T cells in healthy people across ages. Together with a sample-barcoded 5' primer, a J-beta primer mix was included in a second PCR lasting about 7 to 11 cycles. One entry per CDR3 protein, called by TCRdb with MiXCR from the 5' RACE reads. The table includes 700,000 to 1,000,000 distinct CDR3 sequences, under 45% detected once. The sequencing sample was made of blood. These receptor sequences come from a man between 60 and 70 years old in good health.

The chain employs TRBV5-1 and TRBJ2-7; D gene unclear. The V gene lost 6 bases and the J gene lost 0 bases, with 7 bases spanning the gap. CDR1 and CDR2 from the germline V gene are SGHRS and YFSETQ. This CDR3 comprises 12 residues. In DNA form, the CDR3 reads TGCGCCAGCACCGATACCTCCTACGAGCAGTACTTC. As protein: CASTDTSYEQYF. Drawing the rest from reference TRBV5-1 and TRBJ2-7, the complete variable domain is KAGVTQTPRYLIKTRGQQVTLSCSPISGHRSVSWYQQTPGQGLQFLFEYFSETQRNKGNFPGRFSGRQFSNSRSEMNVSTLELGDSALYLCASTDTSYEQYFGPGTRLTVT.

This clonotype turned up a few times. The chain joins TRBV4-3 to TRBJ2-1; a weak D match, TRBD1 (6 bases). Germline V gives CDR1 LGHNA, CDR2 YSLEER. Trimming removed 0 bases from V and 6 bases from J, with 12 bases in between. This CDR3 contains 15 residues. The CDR3 loop is CASSQEGRGRNEQFF. The CDR3 DNA follows: TGCGCCAGCAGCCAAGAGGGCAGGGGACGCAATGAGCAGTTCTTC.

There are a few counts of this clonotype. The chain uses TRBV12-3 or TRBV12-4 and TRBJ1-1; D might be TRBD1 (6 bases). V was trimmed by 8 bases and J by 6 bases, leaving 22 bases between them. The CDR3 extends over 15 amino acids. Here the CDR3 DNA reads TGTGCCAGCCGGTCCCCCGGGGGGGCGTTCGCTGAAGCTTTCTTT. Translation gives CASRSPGGAFAEAFF.

The rearrangement joins TRBV12-3 or TRBV12-4 to TRBJ1-6; D call uncertain. The CDR3 sequence is 16 residues long. V lost 6 bases, J lost 0 bases, and 12 bases lay in between. The CDR3 spells CASRRETFSYNSPLHF. Here the CDR3 DNA reads TGTGCCAGCAGGAGAGAAACCTTCTCCTATAATTCACCCCTCCACTTT.

This clonotype has just a few counts. V usage is TRBV20-1 and J usage is TRBJ2-7; tentative D call: TRBD2 (7 bases). The V end was cut by 0 bases, the J end by 4 bases, with 16 bases between. The germline V gene has CDR1 DFQATT and CDR2 SNEGSKA (reference sequence). CDR3 length equals 15 residues. The CDR3 region is CSARDPTGGVYEQYF. DNA of the CDR3: TGCAGTGCTAGAGATCCGACGGGGGGCGTATACGAGCAGTACTTC.

This clonotype was found a few times. J is TRBJ1-5 and V is TRBV27; D perhaps matches TRBD1 (6 bases). There are 14 residues in the CDR3. Trimming pared 6 bases from V and 0 bases from J, leaving 9 bases between. CDR1 and CDR2 (germline): MNHEY, SMNVEV (reference sequence). The CDR3 sequence: CASRTGYSNQPQHF. In DNA, the CDR3 is TGTGCCAGCAGAACAGGGTATAGCAATCAGCCCCAGCATTTT.

The chain combines TRBV20-1 with TRBJ1-5; no firm D call. This CDR3 has 13 residues. In germline, CDR1 is DFQATT, CDR2 SNEGSKA (reference sequence). Trimming cost V 3 bases and J 1 base, with 7 bases left between them. DNA for the CDR3: TGCAGTGCTAGTGGACTGAGCAATCAGCCCCAGCATTTT. This sequence encodes CSASGLSNQPQHF.

This sequence joins TRBV29-1 and TRBJ1-2, with D uncertain. CDR3 size: 12 residues. V lost 6 bases and J lost 6, with 14 bases in between. Germline assignment: CDR1 SQVTM and CDR2 ANQGSEA. Written as DNA, the CDR3 is TGCAGCGTCGGCGGGCAGAAACATGGCTACACCTTC. Translating it yields CSVGGQKHGYTF.

CDR3 bases: TGCGCCAGCAGCTTGGGAACTACCAGTGAGCAGTTCTTC. Its protein product is CASSLGTTSEQFF. This chain links TRBV5-1 with TRBJ2-1, with D hard to call. The CDR3 runs to 13 residues. CDR1 and CDR2 from the germline V gene are SGHRS and YFSETQ. V shed 0 bases and J shed 9 bases, with 10 bases lying between them.

This chain uses TRBV6-5 with TRBJ1-5; the D gene is possibly TRBD1 (6 bases). The V gene lost 4 bases and the J gene lost 5 bases, with 12 bases spanning the gap. The CDR3 has 14 residues. Looked up from germline, CDR1 is MNHEY and CDR2 is SVGAGI. CDR3 nucleotide sequence: TGTGCCAGCAGTTCCGGAGGGGGGTATCAGCCCCAGCATTTT. It translates to CASSSGGGYQPQHF.

This clonotype occurred a few times. This sequence joins TRBV12-3 or TRBV12-4 and TRBJ2-7, with D possibly being TRBD2 (6 bases). With 3 bases removed from V and 0 bases from J, the gap between germline ends came to 9 bases. The length of the CDR3 is 14 residues. CDR3 in DNA: TGTGCCAGCAGTTTTAGGGGACTCTCCTACGAGCAGTACTTC. It specifies CASSFRGLSYEQYF.

This clonotype occurred many times. The chain uses TRBV12-3 or TRBV12-4 and TRBJ2-7; a possible D gene is TRBD1 (6 bases). V lost 5 bases and J 6 bases, leaving 17 bases between the germline ends. CDR3 length: 14 amino acids. CDR3 bases: TGTGCCAGCAGTCCCCAGACAGGCCGGGGCGAGCAGTACTTC. Protein: CASSPQTGRGEQYF.

The chain joins TRBV5-1 to TRBJ2-3; 8 nucleotides align to TRBD2. CDR1 and CDR2 (germline): SGHRS, YFSETQ. Losses at the gene ends were 2 bases for V and 3 bases for J; bases not matched to a gene: 5. This CDR3 comprises 15 residues. CDR3: CASSFSGGVTDTQYF. The DNA for the CDR3 is TGCGCCAGCAGCTTCAGCGGGGGAGTGACAGATACGCAGTATTTT.

This clonotype occurred a few times. The CDR3 bases are TGCGCCAGCAGCCTTTTAGACGGTAAACTGTTTTTT. Protein sequence: CASSLLDGKLFF. V and J are TRBV4-3 and TRBJ1-4; D is unresolved. Germline V gene sequence: CDR1 LGHNA, CDR2 YSLEER. Trimming left V 4 bases short and J 11 bases short, with 11 bases between. The CDR3 runs 12 residues.

The CDR3 loop is CASSLAGVNTGELFF. CDR3 DNA: TGTGCCAGTAGTTTGGCGGGGGTGAACACCGGGGAGCTGTTTTTT. The chain combines TRBV19 with TRBJ2-2, with TRBD2 matching over 7 bases. Germline V gene data show CDR1 as LNHDA and CDR2 as SQIVND (reference sequence). With V trimmed by 5 bases and J by 1 base, 4 bases remained unmatched. CDR3 size: 15 residues.

The gene calls are TRBV18 and TRBJ2-1; maybe TRBD2 (5 bases). Trimming pared 1 base from V and 7 bases from J, leaving 11 bases between. Germline V gene data show CDR1 as KGHSH and CDR2 as LQKENI. This CDR3 region has 14 residues. The DNA for the CDR3 is TGTGCCAGCTCACCACTACGGGGTAGTAATGAGCAGTTCTTC. Amino acid sequence: CASSPLRGSNEQFF.

This clonotype appeared a few times. V is TRBV12-3 or TRBV12-4 and J is TRBJ1-2; D is undetermined. The length of the CDR3 is 15 residues. Trimming removed 2 bases from V and 7 bases from J, with 17 bases in between. In nucleotides, the CDR3 is TGTGCCAGCAGTTTATCCCGTGTATCCCCTTTTGGCTACACCTTC. Amino acid sequence: CASSLSRVSPFGYTF.

As to this clonotype: This clone may be a read error of a much larger clone one base away. The chain uses TRBV12-3 or TRBV12-4 and TRBJ2-3; D unclear. CDR3 length: 14 residues. The V gene lost 4 bases and the J gene lost 4 bases, with 12 bases spanning the gap. CDR3 bases: TGTGCCAGCAGTTCGATAAAGGGCGCAGATACGCAGTATTTT. Its translation is CASSSIKGADTQYF.

This clonotype was seen once. A read error is possible here, since a much larger clone lies one base away. The V gene is TRBV6-2 or TRBV6-3, the J gene TRBJ2-4, with a possible D match to TRBD1 (6 bases). The CDR3 is made up of 15 amino acids. Looked up from germline, CDR1 is MNHEY and CDR2 is SVGEGT. CDR3 in amino acids: CASSYSPRGWNIPYF. For the CDR3, the DNA is TGTGCCAGCAGTTACTCACCCAGGGGATGGAACATTCCGTACTTC.

This chain links TRBV5-5 with TRBJ2-1; D might be TRBD1 or TRBD2, each matching 6 bases. CDR1 and CDR2 (germline): SGHKS, YYEKEE (reference sequence). This CDR3 is 14 amino acids long. V lost 4 bases to trimming and J lost 8 bases, with 16 bases between them. CDR3: CASSGPGGSDEQFF. The CDR3 region has the DNA TGTGCCAGCAGCGGACCCGGGGGCTCGGATGAGCAGTTCTTC. Complete variable domain (other parts from reference TRBV5-5 and TRBJ2-1): DAGVTQSPTHLIKTRGQQVTLRCSPISGHKSVSWYQQVLGQGPQFIFQYYEKEERGRGNFPDRFSARQFPNYSSELNVNALLLGDSALYLCASSGPGGSDEQFFGPGTRLTVL.